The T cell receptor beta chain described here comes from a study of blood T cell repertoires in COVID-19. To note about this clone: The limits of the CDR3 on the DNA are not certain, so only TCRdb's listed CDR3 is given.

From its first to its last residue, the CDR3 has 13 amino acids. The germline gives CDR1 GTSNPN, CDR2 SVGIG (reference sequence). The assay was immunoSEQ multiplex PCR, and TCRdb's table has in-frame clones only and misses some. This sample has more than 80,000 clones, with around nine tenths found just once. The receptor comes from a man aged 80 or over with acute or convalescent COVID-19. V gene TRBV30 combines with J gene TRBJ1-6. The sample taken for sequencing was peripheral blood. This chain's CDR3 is CAWSLVATGTSHF.